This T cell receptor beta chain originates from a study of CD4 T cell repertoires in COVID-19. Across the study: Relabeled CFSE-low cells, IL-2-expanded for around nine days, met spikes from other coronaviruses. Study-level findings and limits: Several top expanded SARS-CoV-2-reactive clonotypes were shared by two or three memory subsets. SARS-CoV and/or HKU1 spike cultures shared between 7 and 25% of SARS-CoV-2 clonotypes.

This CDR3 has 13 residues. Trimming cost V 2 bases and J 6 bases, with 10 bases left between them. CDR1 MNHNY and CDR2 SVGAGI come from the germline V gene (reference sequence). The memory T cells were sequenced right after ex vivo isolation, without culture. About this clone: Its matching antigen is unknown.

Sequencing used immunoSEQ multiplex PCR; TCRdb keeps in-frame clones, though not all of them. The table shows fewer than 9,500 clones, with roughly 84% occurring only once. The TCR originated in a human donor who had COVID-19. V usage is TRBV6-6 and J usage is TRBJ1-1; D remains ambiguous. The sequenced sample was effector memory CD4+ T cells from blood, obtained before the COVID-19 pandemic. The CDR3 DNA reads TGTGCCAGCAGTTACGGCGGGGTCTCTGAAGCTTTCTTT. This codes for CASSYGGVSEAFF.